Listed here is a single TCR beta chain. The data derive from a study of blood T cell repertoires in COVID-19. Study information: The United States, Italy and Spain supplied acute and convalescent COVID-19 samples. The analysed material was cDNA or gDNA that came from T cells, B-cell-depleted T cells, or PBMCs.

The CDR3 is made up of 16 amino acids. Looked up from germline, CDR1 is SGHTA and CDR2 is FQGTGA. The V and J ends lost 5 bases and 5 bases, in that order; junction bases with no gene match: 8. Methods used by the authors: Amplification of reference gene primers provided the estimated nucleated cell counts. Here immunoSEQ multiplex PCR was the method, and the copy in TCRdb shows in-frame clones only, minus some. The V and J calls and clone size were taken over from that table, and D and trimming were inferred from the DNA. The table includes some 20,000 clones, about three quarters detected once. This chain uses TRBV7-3 with TRBJ2-1, with 11 positions matching TRBD2. The sequencing input was peripheral blood. The origin of this receptor is a man aged 55 to 70 with acute or convalescent COVID-19. CDR3 nucleotides: TGTGCCAGCAGCATCACTAGCGGGGGAGACCACAATGAGCAGTTCTTC. Encoded protein: CASSITSGGDHNEQFF.